Shown below are 2 T cell receptor beta chains from a single sample sequenced in a study of T cells in Graves' hyperthyroidism and ophthalmopathy. RNA transcripts yielded amplified TCR beta CDR3 regions. The study used the HTBI primer set for a first-round RT-PCR of the TCR CDR3. MiXCR was run by TCRdb on the multiplex PCR reads, yielding one entry per CDR3 protein. This sample has around 620,000 distinct CDR3 sequences; 13% to 15% occur once, and the top ten carry 7% to 9%. Source material: blood. Every receptor here comes from a woman in her late teens or twenties with Graves' ophthalmopathy.

The rearrangement links TRBV27 to TRBJ2-1, with D uncertain. This CDR3 is 14 amino acids long. Germline assignment: CDR1 MNHEY and CDR2 SMNVEV (reference sequence). The V end was cut by 6 bases, the J end by 0 bases, with 9 bases between. The CDR3 bases are TGTGCCAGCAGACTTATGAGCTCCTACAATGAGCAGTTCTTC. Amino acids: CASRLMSSYNEQFF.

Turning to this clonotype: One end of the junction varies from germline; a read error may be responsible. The chain has TRBV11-1 and TRBJ2-7, with D unclear. Germline CDR1 SGHAT, CDR2 FQDESV (reference sequence). There are 12 residues in the CDR3. CDR3 region: CASSQVSTLQYF. CDR3 sequence (DNA): TGCGCCAGCAGCCAAGTCTCCACTCTGCAGTACTTC.